This T cell receptor (beta chain) is from a study of T-cell memory formation after mild COVID-19 listed by TCRdb under 2021. About the study as a whole: TCR sequence clusters from the two donors were found to be largely donor specific. Two young, previously healthy adult volunteers, one female and one male, were included in the cohort. Longitudinal TCRalpha and TCRbeta repertoire sequencing tracked T-cell clones expanding and contracting after mild COVID-19 in a couple of donors. General conclusions and limits of the study: Contracting CD4+ clones appeared mostly in the CM and EM memory subsets, whereas CD8+ clones were enriched in EMRA. Whether the second-wave clones peaking on day 37 were SARS-CoV-2 specific was not confirmed. Only a couple of mild cases were covered in the study, and larger cohorts including severe cases with pre-infection samples were considered necessary. Some responding clones were found in pre-infection memory, which suggests that pre-existing cross-reactive memory T cells took part in the SARS-CoV-2 response. Clones contracting from day 15 to 85 had balanced CD4/CD8 phenotypes, while a second wave expanding from day 15 to 37 was biased towards CD4+.

PBMCs were isolated by Ficoll-Paque density gradient centrifugation. Details on this clonotype: Which antigen it targets is not known. The sample holds no much larger clone one base away, and base qualities are not on file.

Sequencing relied on an Illumina NovaSeq 6000. TCRalpha and TCRbeta cDNA libraries were built by 5'RACE with constant-segment primers, adding sample barcodes and unique molecular identifiers. Trizol reagent was used to extract RNA from every sample. Library amplification was performed in two PCR steps, and a second sample barcode and Illumina TruSeq adapters were introduced in the second step. Sequencing of libraries was performed on an Illumina NovaSeq with 2 x 150 bp paired-end reads. In the original analysis: With migec v1.2.7, reads were demultiplexed and then collapsed into UMI-guided consensus sequences. With mixcr v2.1.11, UMI consensuses were aligned to TRA and TRB V and J templates and assembled into clonotypes. Clonotypes were classified as expanded or contracted when called significant by both edgeR and NoisET, with noise models trained on biological replicates. For edgeR calls, the cutoffs were a false discovery rate-adjusted p below 0.01 and a log2 fold-change threshold of 1. As an exploratory analysis of dynamics, PCA with hierarchical clustering was applied to max-normalized trajectories of the 1000 most abundant clonotypes. Separately sequenced CD4+ and CD8+ repertoires were used to assign the CD4 or CD8 phenotype of responding clones. TCRdb passed the public sequencing reads through fastp at Q25 and MiXCR, retaining productive beta sequences. Rows with a matching CDR3 protein are joined into one entry that keeps the most common DNA and genes. It is TCRdb's table, rather than the study itself, that gives the V and J calls and clone size. The sample contains roughly 620,000 distinct CDR3 sequences, roughly 18% of them found a single time. The ten largest account for approximately 12% of the sample.

V loses 6 bases, J loses 5 bases, and the germline ends lie 16 bases apart. The CDR3 goes from the cysteine to the phenylalanine over 14 residues. CDR3 DNA is the only sequence kept; it has 42 bases, read in frame from the first base. As encoded in the germline V gene, CDR1 is ENHRY while CDR2 is SYGVKD. In this chain, TRBV10-3 is recombined with TRBJ1-2, with the D gene uncertain. This clonotype was obtained from an adult woman who had mild COVID-19 (a few samples of this study predate the infection). The sample titles of this study are shuffled in the database, so cell type and time point are left out; the donor was told from shared clones. Sequenced sample: PBMCs or a T cell subset sorted from them (not recorded which). Here the CDR3 is given as CAIRPITDDYGYTF. At the DNA level, the sequence is TGTGCCATCAGGCCAATTACGGACGATTATGGCTACACCTTC.